The 2 T cell receptor beta chains in this list originate from one sample, sequenced in a study of regulatory T cells in long-lasting Graves disease. Time point noted: newly diagnosed GD, antithyroid drugs for less than 3 months. The authors made the TCR library using RNA they extracted from PBMCs. To make TCR beta libraries, researchers used iRepertoire HTBI primers and Arm-PCR of CDR3 regions. TCRdb reprocessed the multiplex PCR reads with MiXCR, giving one entry per CDR3 protein. The table has 400,000 to 450,000 distinct CDR3 sequences, 14% to 15% seen once. This sample was also put to use in a study of T cells in Graves' hyperthyroidism and ophthalmopathy.

Sample: peripheral blood mononuclear cells (PBMCs), taken at new diagnosis, from a patient treated with antithyroid drugs. These receptors came from a woman aged 25 to 39 with Graves disease.

This clonotype was seen only once. A clone one base away is much larger, so this may be a read error. This chain links TRBV12-5 with TRBJ2-1; 13 bases match TRBD2. Germline V gene data show CDR1 as LGHNT and CDR2 as FRNRAP. V lost 3 bases to trimming and J lost 9 bases; unmatched junction nucleotides: 14. The CDR3 is 18 amino acids. The CDR3 nucleotides are TGTGCTAGTGGTTTCACACATCTACTAGCGGGAGGGCCTCGTGAGCAGTTCTTC. Its translation is CASGFTHLLAGGPREQFF.

CDR3 DNA sequence: TGTGCCAGCAGCTTAGTGAGGGCAGGGGGCACGCAAGAGACCCAGTACTTC. Protein sequence: CASSLVRAGGTQETQYF. The chain employs TRBV11-1 and TRBJ2-5; the match to TRBD1 covers 8 bases. V gave up 1 base and J gave up 2 bases; unmatched junction bases: 9. The CDR3 covers 17 residues. Germline V gene data show CDR1 as SGHAT and CDR2 as FQDESV (reference sequence).